This TCR beta chain came from a study of blood T cell repertoires in COVID-19. The overall study: Samples taken during acute and convalescent COVID-19 were collected in the United States, Italy and Spain.

Donors were grouped by their self-reported clinical history. In the original analysis: Estimation of nucleated cell counts was performed using reference gene primer amplification. Assay: immunoSEQ multiplex PCR; the TCRdb copy retains only in-frame clones and omits some. The V and J calls and clone size come from that table; D and trimming were worked out from the DNA. The table has 300,000 to 450,000 clones, around 87% seen once; the top ten hold 1.5% to 2.5%. J was trimmed by 15 bases and V by 4 bases; bases with no gene match: 12. CDR3 length: 15 amino acids. Germline values: CDR1 MNHEY, CDR2 SMNVEV (reference sequence).

The TCR was taken from a man between 40 and 49 years old in a cohort exposed to, infected with or recovered from COVID-19 (not recorded which). Sequencing used PBMCs or T cells enriched from blood (not recorded which). The V and J genes are TRBV27 and TRBJ2-1; 13 nucleotides line up with TRBD2. CDR3 protein: CASSSNGLAGVKRFF. CDR3 nucleotide sequence: TGTGCCAGCAGTTCTAACGGACTAGCGGGAGTTAAACGGTTCTTC.